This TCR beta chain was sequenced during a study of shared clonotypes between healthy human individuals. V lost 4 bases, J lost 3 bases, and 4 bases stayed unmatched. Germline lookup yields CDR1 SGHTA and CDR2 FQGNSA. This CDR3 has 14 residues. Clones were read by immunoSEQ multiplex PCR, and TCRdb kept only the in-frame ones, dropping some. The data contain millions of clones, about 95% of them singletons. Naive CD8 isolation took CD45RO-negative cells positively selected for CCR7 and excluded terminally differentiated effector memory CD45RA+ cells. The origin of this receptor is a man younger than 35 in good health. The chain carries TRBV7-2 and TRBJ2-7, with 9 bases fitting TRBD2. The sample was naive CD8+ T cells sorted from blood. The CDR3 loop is CASSWGLAVYEQYF. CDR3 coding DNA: TGTGCCAGCAGCTGGGGACTAGCCGTCTACGAGCAGTACTTC.